Below, one TCR beta chain is given with its context. Its cognate antigen is unknown. This record comes from a study of shared clonotypes between healthy human individuals. Regarding the study as a whole: Clonotypes not shared had lower generation probabilities than those common to all four donors.

V was pared by 2 bases and J by 0 bases, with 8 bases of the junction left unmatched. Germline CDR1 LNHNV, CDR2 YYDKDF (reference sequence). The CDR3 sequence is 17 residues long. The naive CD8 fraction comprised CD45RO-negative cells positively selected for CCR7 and excluded terminally differentiated effector memory CD45RA+ cells. Deep-level running was used for the assay. Libraries were prepared by immunoSEQ multiplex PCR; TCRdb keeps only in-frame clonotypes and omits some of them. In the table there are 2 million to 2.5 million clones, about 93% of which are singletons. The origin of this receptor is a man younger than 35 in good health. Some clones in this sample may be carry-over from other donors' samples. The chain uses TRBV15 and TRBJ2-7, with 9 bases fitting TRBD1. The sequencing sample was made of naive CD8+ T cells from PBMCs. The CDR3 DNA reads TGTGCCACCAGCAGAACCACCGGGACAGGGTCCTCCTACGAGCAGTACTTC. It encodes CATSRTTGTGSSYEQYF.